This entry lists 14 T cell receptor beta chains sequenced from one sample in a study of shared clonotypes between healthy human individuals. Method: immunoSEQ multiplex PCR; TCRdb's copy keeps in-frame clones and lacks some. Among about 590,000 clones listed, roughly 95% were seen once. Naive CD8 cells lacked CD45RO, underwent positive selection for CCR7 and left out terminally differentiated effector memory CD45RA+ cells. The sample taken for sequencing was naive CD8+ T cells sorted from blood. Receptors were obtained from a woman aged 25 to 39 in good health.

The V and J genes are TRBV28 and TRBJ2-3; TRBD2 aligns across 9 bases. J lost 1 base, V lost 4 bases, and 15 bases had no gene match. This CDR3 is built from 19 residues. Germline V gives CDR1 MDHEN, CDR2 SYDVKM. CDR3: CASSSPSRGLAGGTDTQYF. The CDR3 DNA sequence: TGTGCCAGCAGTTCCCCATCCCGGGGTTTAGCGGGAGGCACAGATACGCAGTATTTT.

V gene TRBV6-5 combines with J gene TRBJ2-2; D may be TRBD1 or TRBD2 (5 bases each). Trimming removed 6 bases at V and 0 bases at J, with 11 bases between. The CDR3 is 15 residues long. From germline, CDR1 is MNHEY and CDR2 SVGAGI. The CDR3 bases are TGTGCCAGCAGGTCGTTGGGGGCGAACACCGGGGAGCTGTTTTTT. Protein sequence: CASRSLGANTGELFF.

The chain carries TRBV7-6 and TRBJ2-7; TRBD2 agrees at 9 bases. J was trimmed by 7 bases and V by 0 bases; bases with no gene match: 4. CDR3 length equals 14 residues. Germline V gives CDR1 SGHVS, CDR2 FNYEAQ. The CDR3 sequence is CASSLAAGGGEQYF. The CDR3 DNA sequence: TGTGCCAGCAGCTTAGCAGCGGGAGGTGGAGAGCAGTACTTC.

The chain combines TRBV28 with TRBJ2-2; 7 bases line up with TRBD2. The CDR3 has 14 amino acids. CDR1 and CDR2 (germline): MDHEN, SYDVKM. With V trimmed by 6 bases and J by 4 bases, 5 bases remained unmatched. DNA of the CDR3: TGTGCCAGCAGGCCATCGGGGGGCACCGGGGAGCTGTTTTTT. It translates to CASRPSGGTGELFF.

As regards this clone: This specimen includes other DNA sequences encoding the same CDR3. The gene calls are TRBV11-2 and TRBJ2-7; TRBD1 might be the D (6 bases). Deletions cut 3 bases from V and 1 base from J, with 7 bases between. Germline-derived CDR1 and CDR2 are SGHAT and FQNNGV. This CDR3 has 13 amino acids. The CDR3 here is CASSFGQSYEQYF. The CDR3, as DNA: TGTGCCAGCAGCTTCGGACAGTCCTACGAGCAGTACTTC.

The V and J genes are TRBV5-1 and TRBJ2-1; 9 nucleotides align to TRBD1. The V and J ends lost 4 bases and 7 bases, in that order; junction bases with no gene match: 9. The CDR3 is 15 amino acids. CDR1 is SGHRS, CDR2 YFSETQ, per germline. CDR3 residues: CASSVRDRAGNEQFF. Written as DNA, the CDR3 is TGCGCCAGCAGCGTCCGGGACAGGGCGGGAAATGAGCAGTTCTTC.

J is TRBJ2-1 and V is TRBV27; D is ambiguous. V dropped 5 bases and J dropped 3 bases, with 11 bases sitting between them. Germline V gene data show CDR1 as MNHEY and CDR2 as SMNVEV (reference sequence). CDR3 length equals 14 residues. The DNA of the CDR3 is TGTGCCAGCAGTCCGCCCCATGGCTACAATGAGCAGTTCTTC. The encoded protein is CASSPPHGYNEQFF.

The V call is TRBV7-9, the J call TRBJ2-7; D perhaps matches TRBD1 (6 bases). In germline, CDR1 is SEHNR, CDR2 FQNEAQ (reference sequence). Trimming cost V 5 bases and J 2 bases, with 16 bases left between them. CDR3 length: 15 amino acids. CDR3 nucleotide sequence: TGTGCCAGCAGCCCCGCGGACAGCATACCCTACGAGCAGTACTTC. This translates into CASSPADSIPYEQYF.

The chain has TRBV2 and TRBJ1-6; TRBD1 aligns across 8 bases. Germline lookup yields CDR1 SNHLY and CDR2 FYNNEI. The CDR3 has 13 amino acids. V lost 8 bases to trimming and J lost 12 bases; unmatched junction nucleotides: 9. CDR3 region: CASQGAQIEPLHF. The DNA for the CDR3 is TGTGCCAGCCAGGGGGCGCAGATTGAACCCCTCCACTTT.

The rearrangement uses TRBV27 and TRBJ2-1, with 8 nucleotides matching TRBD2. V lost 6 bases, J lost 4 bases, and 8 bases stayed unmatched. This CDR3 comprises 15 residues. Germline V gene lookup returns CDR1 MNHEY and CDR2 SMNVEV (reference sequence). Written as DNA, the CDR3 is TGTGCCAGCAGCCCAGCGGGAGAAGGTTACAATGAGCAGTTCTTC. This sequence encodes CASSPAGEGYNEQFF.

The chain recombines TRBV5-1 with TRBJ1-3, with 7 bases aligning to TRBD1. CDR1 and CDR2 from the germline V gene are SGHRS and YFSETQ. The CDR3 has 17 amino acids. The ends lost 0 bases at V and 2 bases at J; junction bases unmatched: 8. The CDR3 loop is CASSLGQGVSAGNTIYF. The CDR3 nucleotides are TGCGCCAGCAGCTTGGGACAGGGAGTTTCGGCTGGAAACACCATATATTTT.

The chain recombines TRBV2 with TRBJ2-1, with 8 bases identical to TRBD2. Germline CDR1 SNHLY, CDR2 FYNNEI. The junction had 8 bases not matched to a gene; V was cut back by 5 bases and J by 2 bases. CDR3 length: 16 amino acids. CDR3 in amino acids: CASSNPTSGPYNEQFF. CDR3 DNA: TGTGCCAGCAGTAACCCTACTAGCGGTCCCTACAATGAGCAGTTCTTC.

The V and J genes are TRBV2 and TRBJ1-1; D possibly corresponds to TRBD1 (6 bases). Looked up from germline, CDR1 is SNHLY and CDR2 is FYNNEI. V was cut by 2 bases and J by 1 base, with 20 bases left in between. The CDR3 contains 18 residues. CDR3 sequence reads: CASSETGTRRSGNTEAFF. Written as DNA, the CDR3 is TGTGCCAGCAGTGAAACAGGGACAAGAAGGTCGGGGAACACTGAAGCTTTCTTT. Together with reference TRBV2 and TRBJ1-1, the CDR3 gives the full variable domain: EPEVTQTPSHQVTQMGQEVILRCVPISNHLYFYWYRQILGQKVEFLVSFYNNEISEKSEIFDDQFSVERPDGSNFTLKIRSTKLEDSAMYFCASSETGTRRSGNTEAFFGQGTRLTVV.

The chain carries TRBV15 and TRBJ2-7; D is possibly TRBD2 (6 bases). Germline CDR1 is LNHNV and CDR2 is YYDKDF (reference sequence). This CDR3 comprises 16 residues. Trimming stripped 0 bases from V and 6 bases from J, with 18 bases between. CDR3 DNA sequence: TGTGCCACCAGCAGAGAAGGGACTCCCTCTTCTCTCGAGCAGTACTTC. Residues: CATSREGTPSSLEQYF.